What follows is one T cell receptor beta chain and its context. Its target is not known. This sample is part of a study of shared clonotypes between healthy human individuals. Study information: Each donor contributed plates that comprised three CD4 naive, three CD4 memory, two CD8 naive and one CD8 memory. The study's findings and limits: Some naive CD4 clonotypes, roughly 4.8%, turned up in common across several donors. Across subsets, estimated richness was generally greater for naive than for memory populations.

CD8 cells regarded as naive lacked CD45RO, were positively chosen for CCR7, and omitted terminally differentiated effector memory CD45RA+ cells. Adults of Caucasian background living in Nashville, Tennessee made up all donors. Germline V gene lookup returns CDR1 SEHNR and CDR2 FQNEAQ (reference sequence). The CDR3 has 15 amino acids. J lost 4 bases, V lost 5 bases, and 7 bases had no gene match. Repertoires were generated with immunoSEQ multiplex PCR, while TCRdb's copy carries only in-frame clones and drops some. The profile shows around 640,000 clones, about 96% of them singletons. The sample consisted of naive CD8+ T cells sorted from blood. The clonotype originates from a woman aged 25 to 39 in good health. The V gene is TRBV7-9, the J gene TRBJ2-1, with 8 bases that match TRBD2. The CDR3 reads CASSRLGTSYNEQFF. DNA of the CDR3: TGTGCCAGCAGCCGCCTCGGGACTAGTTACAATGAGCAGTTCTTC.